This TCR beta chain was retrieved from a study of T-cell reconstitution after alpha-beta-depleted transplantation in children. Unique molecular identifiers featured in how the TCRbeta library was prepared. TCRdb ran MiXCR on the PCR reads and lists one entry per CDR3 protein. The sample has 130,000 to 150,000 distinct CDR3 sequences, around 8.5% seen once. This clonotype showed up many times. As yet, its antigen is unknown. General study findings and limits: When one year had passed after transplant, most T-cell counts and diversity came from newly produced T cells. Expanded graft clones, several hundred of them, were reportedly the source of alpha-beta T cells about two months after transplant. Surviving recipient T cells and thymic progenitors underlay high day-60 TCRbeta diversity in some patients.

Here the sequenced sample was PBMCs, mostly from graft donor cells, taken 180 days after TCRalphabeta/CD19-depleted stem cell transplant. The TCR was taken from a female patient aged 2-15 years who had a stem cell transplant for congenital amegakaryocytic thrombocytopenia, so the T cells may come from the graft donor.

CDR3 DNA: TGCACCGGGACTAGCGGTCCTAGCACAGATACGCAGTATTTT. Its translation: CTGTSGPSTDTQYF. The chain combines TRBV20-1 with TRBJ2-3, with 11 nucleotides matching TRBD2. The CDR3 runs to 14 residues. CDR1 and CDR2 from the germline V gene are DFQATT and SNEGSKA (reference sequence).